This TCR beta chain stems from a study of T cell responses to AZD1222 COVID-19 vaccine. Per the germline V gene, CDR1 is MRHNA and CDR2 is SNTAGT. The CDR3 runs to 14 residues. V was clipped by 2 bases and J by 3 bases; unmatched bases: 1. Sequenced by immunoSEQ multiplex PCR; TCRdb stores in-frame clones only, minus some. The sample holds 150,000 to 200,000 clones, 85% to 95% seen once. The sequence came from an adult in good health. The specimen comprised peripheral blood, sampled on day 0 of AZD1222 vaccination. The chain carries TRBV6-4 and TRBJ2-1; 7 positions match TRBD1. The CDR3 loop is CASSDGTDYNEQFF. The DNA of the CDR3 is TGTGCCAGCAGTGACGGGACAGACTACAATGAGCAGTTCTTC.